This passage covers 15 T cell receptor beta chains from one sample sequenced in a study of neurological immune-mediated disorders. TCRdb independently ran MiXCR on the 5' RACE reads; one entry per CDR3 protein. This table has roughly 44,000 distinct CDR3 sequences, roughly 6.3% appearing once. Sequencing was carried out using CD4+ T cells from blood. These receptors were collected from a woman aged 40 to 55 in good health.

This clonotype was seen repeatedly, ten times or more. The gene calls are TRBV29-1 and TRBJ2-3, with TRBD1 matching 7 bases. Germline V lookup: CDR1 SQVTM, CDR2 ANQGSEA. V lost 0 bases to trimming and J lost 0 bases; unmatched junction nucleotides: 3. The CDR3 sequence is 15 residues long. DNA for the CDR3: TGCAGCGTTGAAGATACAGGGGAAAGCACAGATACGCAGTATTTT. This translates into CSVEDTGESTDTQYF.

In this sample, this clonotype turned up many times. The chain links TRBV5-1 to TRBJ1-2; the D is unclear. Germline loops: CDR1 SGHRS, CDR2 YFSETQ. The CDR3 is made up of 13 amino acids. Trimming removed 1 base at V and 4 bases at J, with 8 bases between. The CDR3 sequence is CASSLWAGYGYTF. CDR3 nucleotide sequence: TGCGCCAGCAGCTTGTGGGCAGGCTATGGCTACACCTTC.

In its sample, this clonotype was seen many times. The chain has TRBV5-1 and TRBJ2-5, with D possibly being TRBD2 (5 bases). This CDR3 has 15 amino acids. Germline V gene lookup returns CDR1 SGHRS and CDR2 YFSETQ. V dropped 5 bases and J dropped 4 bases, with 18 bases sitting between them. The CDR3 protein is CASRNTAGLGETQYF. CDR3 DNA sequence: TGCGCCAGCAGGAACACTGCGGGCCTGGGAGAGACCCAGTACTTC.

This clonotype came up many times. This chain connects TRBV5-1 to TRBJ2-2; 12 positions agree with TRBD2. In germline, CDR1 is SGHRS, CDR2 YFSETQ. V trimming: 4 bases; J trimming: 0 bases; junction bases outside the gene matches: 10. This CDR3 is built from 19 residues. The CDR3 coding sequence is TGCGCCAGCAGCCGACGCCCCGGGACTAGCGGGCCGAACACCGGGGAGCTGTTTTTT. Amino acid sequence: CASSRRPGTSGPNTGELFF. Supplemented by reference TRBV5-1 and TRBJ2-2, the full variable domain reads KAGVTQTPRYLIKTRGQQVTLSCSPISGHRSVSWYQQTPGQGLQFLFEYFSETQRNKGNFPGRFSGRQFSNSRSEMNVSTLELGDSALYLCASSRRPGTSGPNTGELFFGEGSRLTVL.

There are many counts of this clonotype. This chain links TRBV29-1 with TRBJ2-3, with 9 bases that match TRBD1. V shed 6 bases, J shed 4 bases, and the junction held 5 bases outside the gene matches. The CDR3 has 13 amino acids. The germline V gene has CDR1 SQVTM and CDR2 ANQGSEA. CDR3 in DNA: TGCAGCGTCCGGACAGGGGTAGCAGATACGCAGTATTTT. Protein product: CSVRTGVADTQYF.

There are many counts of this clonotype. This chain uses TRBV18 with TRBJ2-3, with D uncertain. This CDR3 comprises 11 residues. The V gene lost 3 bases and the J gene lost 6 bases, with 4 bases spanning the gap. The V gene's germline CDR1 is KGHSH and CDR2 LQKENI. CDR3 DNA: TGTGCCAGCTCACCCGTGGATACGCAGTATTTT. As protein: CASSPVDTQYF.

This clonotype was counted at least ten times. This CDR3 is CASSLGQGVSYEQYF. CDR3 sequence (DNA): TGTGCCAGCAGCTTAGGGCAGGGGGTGTCCTACGAGCAGTACTTC. This chain uses TRBV7-2 with TRBJ2-7; 7 bases are shared with TRBD1. V trimming: 1 base; J trimming: 1 base; junction bases outside the gene matches: 4. The germline V gene has CDR1 SGHTA and CDR2 FQGNSA. CDR3 length: 15 residues.

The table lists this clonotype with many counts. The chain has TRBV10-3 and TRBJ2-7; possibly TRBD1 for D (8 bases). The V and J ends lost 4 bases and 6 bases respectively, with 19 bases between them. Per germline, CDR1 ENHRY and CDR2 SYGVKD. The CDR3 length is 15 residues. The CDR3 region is CAISAMDREGPEQYF. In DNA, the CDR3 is TGTGCCATCAGTGCGATGGACAGGGAGGGACCCGAGCAGTACTTC.

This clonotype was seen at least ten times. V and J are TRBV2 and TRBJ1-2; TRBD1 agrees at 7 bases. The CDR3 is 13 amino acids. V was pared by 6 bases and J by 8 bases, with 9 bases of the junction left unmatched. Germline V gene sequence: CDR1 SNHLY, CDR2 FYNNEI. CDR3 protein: CASRGGQPGGYTF. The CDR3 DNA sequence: TGTGCCAGCAGAGGGGGACAGCCTGGGGGCTACACCTTC.

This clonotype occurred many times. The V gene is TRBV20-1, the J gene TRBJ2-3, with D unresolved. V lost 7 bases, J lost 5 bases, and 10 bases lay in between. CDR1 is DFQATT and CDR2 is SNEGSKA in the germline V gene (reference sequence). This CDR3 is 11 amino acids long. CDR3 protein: CSVPAGDTQYF. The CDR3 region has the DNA TGCAGTGTCCCGGCCGGAGATACGCAGTATTTT.

CDR3 sequence: CASSWDRASYNEQFF. In nucleotides, the CDR3 is TGTGCCAGCAGCTGGGACAGGGCCTCCTACAATGAGCAGTTCTTC. The J gene is TRBJ2-1, the V gene TRBV7-3, with 9 nucleotides matching TRBD1. The V segment lost 4 bases and the J segment 0 bases; nucleotides outside the gene matches: 1. Germline-derived CDR1 and CDR2 are SGHTA and FQGTGA. The CDR3 has 15 residues.

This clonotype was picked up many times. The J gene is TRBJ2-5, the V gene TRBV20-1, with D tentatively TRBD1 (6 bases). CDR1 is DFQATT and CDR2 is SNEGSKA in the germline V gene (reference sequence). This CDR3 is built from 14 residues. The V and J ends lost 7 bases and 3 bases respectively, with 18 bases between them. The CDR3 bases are TGCAGTGTCGGGGAAGTTGGGGGCGAAGAGACCCAGTACTTC. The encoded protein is CSVGEVGGEETQYF.

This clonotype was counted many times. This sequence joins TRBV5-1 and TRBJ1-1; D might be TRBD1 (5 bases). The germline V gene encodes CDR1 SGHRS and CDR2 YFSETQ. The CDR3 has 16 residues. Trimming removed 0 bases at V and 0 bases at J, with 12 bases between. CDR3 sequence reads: CASSLEGRGMNTEAFF. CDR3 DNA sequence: TGCGCCAGCAGCTTGGAGGGACGTGGCATGAACACTGAAGCTTTCTTT.

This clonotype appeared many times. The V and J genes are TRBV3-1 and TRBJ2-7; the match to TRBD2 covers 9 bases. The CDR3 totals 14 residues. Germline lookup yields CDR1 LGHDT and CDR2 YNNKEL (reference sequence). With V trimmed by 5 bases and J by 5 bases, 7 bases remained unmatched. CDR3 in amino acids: CASSNSGSPHEQYF. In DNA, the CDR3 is TGTGCCAGCAGCAATAGCGGGAGTCCCCACGAGCAGTACTTC.

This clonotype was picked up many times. The DNA of the CDR3 is TGCGCCAGCAGCTTTACTACTGGGGAGCTGTTTTTT. Amino acid sequence: CASSFTTGELFF. The J gene is TRBJ2-2, the V gene TRBV4-3, with D hard to call. The CDR3 sequence is 12 residues long. V lost 5 bases to trimming and J lost 8 bases, with 9 bases between them. Looked up from germline, CDR1 is LGHNA and CDR2 is YSLEER.